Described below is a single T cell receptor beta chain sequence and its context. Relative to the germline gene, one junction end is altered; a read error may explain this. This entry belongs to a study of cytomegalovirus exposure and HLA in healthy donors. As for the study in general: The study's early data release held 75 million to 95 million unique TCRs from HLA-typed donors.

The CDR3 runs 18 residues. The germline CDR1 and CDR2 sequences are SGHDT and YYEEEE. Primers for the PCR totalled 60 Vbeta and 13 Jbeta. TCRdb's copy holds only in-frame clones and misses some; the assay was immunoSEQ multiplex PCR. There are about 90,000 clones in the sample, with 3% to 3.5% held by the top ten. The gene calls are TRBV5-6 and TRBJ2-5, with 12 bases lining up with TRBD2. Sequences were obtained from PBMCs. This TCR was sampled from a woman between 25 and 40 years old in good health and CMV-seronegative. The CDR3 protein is CASSLIRTSGNRQEAQYF. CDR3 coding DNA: TGTGCCAGCAGCCTGATCCGGACTAGCGGGAATCGCCAAGAGGCCCAGTACTTC. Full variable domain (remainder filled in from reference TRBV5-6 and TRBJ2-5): DAGVTQSPTHLIKTRGQQVTLRCSPKSGHDTVSWYQQALGQGPQFIFQYYEEEERQRGNFPDRFSGHQFPNYSSELNVNALLLGDSALYLCASSLIRTSGNRQEAQYFGPGTRLLVL.